The 22 T cell receptor beta chains below all came from one sample that was sequenced in a study of blood T cell repertoires in COVID-19. Method: immunoSEQ multiplex PCR; TCRdb's copy keeps in-frame clones and lacks some. The data contain 350,000 to 400,000 clones, 80% to 95% of them singletons. Input material: PBMCs or T cells enriched from blood (not recorded which). All receptors derive from a woman between 35 and 50 years old who had been exposed to COVID-19.

V and J are TRBV7-9 and TRBJ1-1, with D unresolved. This CDR3 region has 13 residues. The germline gives CDR1 SEHNR, CDR2 FQNEAQ (reference sequence). V lost 0 bases to trimming and J lost 8 bases, with 10 bases between them. In DNA form, the CDR3 reads TGTGCCAGCAGCTTAGCTAGGAGAGGGGAAGCTTTCTTT. Amino acid sequence: CASSLARRGEAFF.

The chain uses TRBV6-2 or TRBV6-3 and TRBJ2-5; 8 bases are shared with TRBD2. CDR3 size: 19 residues. J lost 4 bases, V lost 2 bases, and 18 bases had no gene match. The germline CDR1 and CDR2 sequences are MNHEY and SVGEGT. The CDR3: CASSYNRRGDARIRETQYF. CDR3 in DNA: TGTGCCAGCAGTTACAACCGGCGGGGGGACGCACGCATTCGAGAGACCCAGTACTTC.

The chain uses TRBV3-1 (or the pseudogene TRBV3-2) and TRBJ2-5; D not resolved. The V gene lost 0 bases and the J gene lost 0 bases, with 8 bases spanning the gap. This CDR3 region has 15 residues. The germline gives CDR1 LGHDT, CDR2 YNNKEL (reference sequence). The chain's CDR3 is CASSQEGVYQETQYF. In DNA form, the CDR3 reads TGTGCCAGCAGCCAAGAGGGCGTTTACCAAGAGACCCAGTACTTC.

The chain uses TRBV10-1 and TRBJ2-4; 11 bases are a match to TRBD1. CDR1 WNHNN and CDR2 SYGVQD come from the germline V gene (reference sequence). The CDR3 has 16 amino acids. The V gene end was trimmed by 4 bases and the J gene end by 6 bases; junction bases not matched to a gene: 8. CDR3 residues: CASSGSGQGAGNIQYF. The CDR3 nucleotides read TGCGCCAGCAGTGGTAGCGGACAGGGGGCGGGAAACATTCAGTACTTC.

This clone was seen a single time. CDR3: CASSSRLAHLRDEQFF. Here the CDR3 DNA reads TGTGCCAGCAGTTCCAGACTAGCTCACCTCCGGGATGAGCAGTTCTTC. The chain uses TRBV6-2 or TRBV6-3 and TRBJ2-1; 7 nucleotides agree with TRBD2. Germline V gene lookup returns CDR1 MNHEY and CDR2 SVGEGT. This CDR3 has 16 amino acids. V trimming: 4 bases; J trimming: 8 bases; junction bases outside the gene matches: 14.

The gene calls are TRBV6-5 and TRBJ2-3, with TRBD2 matching 12 bases. V lost 6 bases and J lost 6; bases outside the gene matches: 7. CDR3 length: 15 residues. Germline V gene lookup returns CDR1 MNHEY and CDR2 SVGAGI. CDR3 residues: CASSSSGGAVDTQYF. The CDR3 nucleotides are TGTGCCAGCAGCTCTAGCGGGGGGGCCGTGGATACGCAGTATTTT.

The chain uses TRBV5-1 and TRBJ2-7; TRBD2 matches 12 bases. J gave up 6 bases and V 9 bases, and 7 bases lay outside the gene matches. The V gene's germline CDR1 is SGHRS and CDR2 YFSETQ. The CDR3 spans 13 residues. CDR3 bases: TGCGCCACCTCGACTAGCGGGGGTCTCGAGCAGTACTTC. Its protein product is CATSTSGGLEQYF.

The chain is built from TRBV7-6 and TRBJ2-1, with 11 bases fitting TRBD2. This CDR3 comprises 16 residues. The J segment lost 7 bases and the V segment lost 5 bases, leaving 10 bases of the junction unmatched. The germline V gene encodes CDR1 SGHVS and CDR2 FNYEAQ. The CDR3 sequence is CASSHVLAGGGNEQFF. CDR3 bases: TGTGCCAGCAGCCACGTGCTAGCGGGAGGAGGGAATGAGCAGTTCTTC.

V usage is TRBV21-1 and J usage is TRBJ1-1; no check of the table's D call, TRBD1, against the DNA was made. TRBV21-1 is a pseudogene segment. The CDR3 runs to 13 residues. The chain's CDR3 is CASRWNRDTEAFF. The CDR3, as DNA: TGTGCCAGCAGATGGAACAGAGACACTGAAGCTTTCTTT.

This rearrangement joins TRBV7-2 to TRBJ1-2, with D tentatively TRBD1 (6 bases). Between the trimmed V and J ends, which lost 2 bases and 8 bases, there was a span of 18 bases. Germline lookup yields CDR1 SGHTA and CDR2 FQGNSA. The CDR3 spans 15 residues. CDR3 nucleotides: TGTGCCAGCAGCTTATGGGGGACACAGGTCGAAGGCTACACCTTC. It codes for CASSLWGTQVEGYTF.

The chain carries TRBV4-1 and TRBJ1-5; 7 bases line up with TRBD1. CDR1 and CDR2 from the germline V gene are MGHRA and YSYEKL. The J segment lost 4 bases and the V segment lost 1 base, leaving 4 bases of the junction unmatched. This CDR3 contains 15 residues. The CDR3 DNA is TGCGCCAGCAGCCAAGCCGGGACAGTAAATCAGCCCCAGCATTTT. Translated, it gives CASSQAGTVNQPQHF.

This sequence joins TRBV7-9 and TRBJ1-4, with TRBD1 matching over 7 bases. Germline CDR1 and CDR2: SEHNR and FQNEAQ (reference sequence). J gave up 7 bases and V 6 bases, and 5 bases lay outside the gene matches. The CDR3 sequence is 13 residues long. CDR3: CASSRQGGEKLFF. The CDR3 DNA is TGTGCCAGCAGTCGACAGGGAGGTGAAAAACTGTTTTTT. Complete variable domain (other parts from reference TRBV7-9 and TRBJ1-4): DTGVSQNPRHKITKRGQNVTFRCDPISEHNRLYWYRQTLGQGPEFLTYFQNEAQLEKSRLLSDRFSAERPKGSFSTLEIQRTEQGDSAMYLCASSRQGGEKLFFGSGTQLSVL.

V is TRBV6-5 and J is TRBJ2-7; possible D gene TRBD2, 7 bases. The CDR3 is 13 amino acids. The V and J ends lost 6 bases and 0 bases respectively, with 9 bases between them. Germline CDR1 is MNHEY and CDR2 is SVGAGI. CDR3 residues: CASRGGGSYEQYF. CDR3 bases: TGTGCCAGCAGGGGAGGGGGCTCCTACGAGCAGTACTTC.

This rearrangement joins TRBV5-1 to TRBJ1-5; 7 nucleotides agree with TRBD1. The CDR3 runs 16 residues. Germline loops: CDR1 SGHRS, CDR2 YFSETQ. V was clipped by 0 bases and J by 7 bases; unmatched bases: 10. Here the CDR3 reads CASSLGPGGIGQPQHF. The CDR3 DNA reads TGCGCCAGCAGCTTGGGACCAGGGGGGATAGGGCAGCCCCAGCATTTT.

This chain links TRBV7-2 with TRBJ2-2; 9 bases fit TRBD1. Looked up from germline, CDR1 is SGHTA and CDR2 is FQGNSA. The CDR3 spans 14 residues. V shed 7 bases and J 7 bases; nucleotides not matched to a gene: 7. As DNA, the CDR3 is TGTGCCAGCAACTACAGGGGGCCTGGCGGGGAGCTGTTTTTT. Translating gives CASNYRGPGGELFF.

The gene calls are TRBV27 and TRBJ2-5; tentative D call: TRBD2 (6 bases). CDR1 MNHEY and CDR2 SMNVEV come from the germline V gene (reference sequence). The CDR3 is 14 amino acids. The ends were cut back, 3 bases at V and 2 bases at J, with 10 bases in the middle. This CDR3 reads CASSFSGLQETQYF. CDR3 in DNA: TGTGCCAGCAGTTTTTCGGGACTGCAAGAGACCCAGTACTTC.

This clone was seen once. The chain recombines TRBV19 with TRBJ1-3; 8 nucleotides agree with TRBD1. CDR3 size: 15 residues. CDR1 and CDR2 from the germline V gene are LNHDA and SQIVND (reference sequence). Trimming at V came to 7 bases and at J to 0 bases, leaving 5 bases not matched to a gene. CDR3 sequence reads: CASTADRASGNTIYF. The CDR3 DNA reads TGTGCCAGTACCGCGGACAGGGCCTCTGGAAACACCATATATTTT.

This chain uses TRBV19 with TRBJ1-6; no clear D. Trimming left V 5 bases short and J 14 bases short, with 16 bases between. The CDR3 has 13 residues. Germline CDR1 LNHDA, CDR2 SQIVND (reference sequence). CDR3 amino acids: CASSRALGGALHF. CDR3 nucleotides: TGTGCCAGTAGTCGGGCCTTGGGAGGAGCCCTCCACTTT. The whole variable domain, remainder taken from reference TRBV19 and TRBJ1-6, is DGGITQSPKYLFRKEGQNVTLSCEQNLNHDAMYWYRQDPGQGLRLIYYSQIVNDFQKGDIAEGYSVSREKKESFPLTVTSAQKNPTAFYLCASSRALGGALHFGNGTRLTVT.

The rearrangement uses TRBV12-3 or TRBV12-4 and TRBJ1-3; D remains ambiguous. V was cut by 3 bases and J by 0 bases, with 3 bases left in between. CDR3 length: 13 amino acids. CDR3 nucleotide sequence: TGTGCCAGCAGTTTCGGCTCTGGAAACACCATATATTTT. The encoded protein is CASSFGSGNTIYF.

In DNA, the CDR3 is TGTGCCAGCTCACCTACTGACAGCCCAACTAATGAAAAACTGTTTTTT. Translating gives CASSPTDSPTNEKLFF. The chain combines TRBV18 with TRBJ1-4, with D tentatively TRBD1 (5 bases). The CDR3 runs to 16 residues. Germline V gene lookup returns CDR1 KGHSH and CDR2 LQKENI. V was cut by 3 bases and J by 0 bases, with 11 bases left in between.

This clone was seen once. The V gene is TRBV24-1, the J gene TRBJ2-7, with TRBD1 as a possible D gene (6 bases). Deletions cut 3 bases from V and 2 bases from J, with 13 bases between. The germline V gene encodes CDR1 KGHDR and CDR2 SFDVKD. The CDR3 has 15 residues. The CDR3 reads CATSDPRSGAYEQYF. CDR3 DNA: TGTGCCACCAGTGATCCCCGCTCAGGGGCCTACGAGCAGTACTTC.

This clone was observed a few times. The chain couples TRBV6-5 to TRBJ1-2; 7 bases fit TRBD1. With 6 bases clipped from V and 3 bases from J, the junction kept 4 bases outside the gene matches. This CDR3 has 13 residues. In germline, CDR1 is MNHEY, CDR2 SVGAGI. The CDR3 loop is CASRDGQDYGYTF. CDR3 nucleotide sequence: TGTGCCAGCAGGGACGGACAGGACTATGGCTACACCTTC.